This TCR beta chain was profiled in a study of blood T cell repertoires in COVID-19. Across the study: The samples span acute and convalescent COVID-19 from the United States, Italy and Spain. PBMCs, B-cell-depleted T cells, or T cells provided the cDNA or gDNA that made up the material.

Original handling: Reference gene primer amplification gave estimated nucleated cell counts. Only in-frame clones appear in the TCRdb table, and some are missing; sequencing was by immunoSEQ multiplex PCR. V and J calls and clone size are as listed in that table; D and trimming were resolved from the DNA. The sample yields fewer than 300,000 clones, approximately 85% seen once. Germline V CDR1 and CDR2: SGHRS, YFSETQ. The trim removed 3 bases at V and 3 bases at J, leaving 8 bases unmatched. CDR3 length: 17 amino acids. This TCR was sampled from a man aged 50 or older with active or convalescent COVID-19. Specimen: peripheral blood. V gene TRBV5-1 combines with J gene TRBJ2-7; 14 bases are shared with TRBD2. The CDR3 sequence: CASSSGTSGSSYYEQYF. Here the CDR3 DNA reads TGCGCCAGCAGCTCCGGGACTAGCGGGAGTTCCTACTACGAGCAGTACTTC.